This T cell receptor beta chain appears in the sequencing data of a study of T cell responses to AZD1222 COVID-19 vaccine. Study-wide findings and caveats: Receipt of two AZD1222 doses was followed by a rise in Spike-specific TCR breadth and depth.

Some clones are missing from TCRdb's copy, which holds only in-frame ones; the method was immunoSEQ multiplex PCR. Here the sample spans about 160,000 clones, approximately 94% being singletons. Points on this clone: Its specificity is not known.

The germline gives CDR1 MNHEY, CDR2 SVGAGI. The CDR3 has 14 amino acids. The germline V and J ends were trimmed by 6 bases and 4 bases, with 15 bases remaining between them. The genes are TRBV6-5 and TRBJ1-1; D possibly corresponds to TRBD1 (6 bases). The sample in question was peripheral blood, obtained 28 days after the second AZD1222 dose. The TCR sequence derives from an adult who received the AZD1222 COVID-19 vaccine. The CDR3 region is CASRAGLGATEAFF. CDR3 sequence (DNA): TGTGCCAGCAGGGCAGGGTTGGGGGCCACTGAAGCTTTCTTT.